Listed here is a single T cell receptor (beta chain). The data were taken from a study of blood T cell repertoires in COVID-19. The wider study: Samples of COVID-19 (acute and convalescent) were obtained from the United States, Italy and Spain. Nucleic acid was either cDNA or gDNA, and it came from T cells, B-cell-depleted T cells, or PBMCs.

In the study's own analysis: Reference gene primers were amplified, and this amplification served to estimate nucleated cell counts. Clones were sequenced by immunoSEQ multiplex PCR, and TCRdb holds only the in-frame ones, with some missing. V, J and clone size are taken as reported in that table, and D and trimming were inferred from the DNA itself. The top ten clones hold about a sixth of a sample with some 87,000 clones, around 87% of them seen once. Trimming shortened V by 5 bases and J by 10 bases, and 19 bases separated the two germline ends. From germline, CDR1 is SGHTS and CDR2 YDEGEE. The CDR3 length is 15 residues.

This clonotype was obtained from a human donor in a cohort sampled during active COVID-19. The V call is TRBV5-8, the J call TRBJ1-6, with a possible D match to TRBD1 (5 bases). Sequencing input: peripheral blood. CDR3 nucleotides: TGTGCCAGCAGAAAGGGACTCCGGGGGAACTCACCCCTCCACTTT. Protein sequence: CASRKGLRGNSPLHF. Combining the CDR3 with reference TRBV5-8 and TRBJ1-6 gives the whole variable domain EAGVTQSPTHLIKTRGQQATLRCSPISGHTSVYWYQQALGLGLQFLLWYDEGEERNRGNFPPRFSGRQFPNYSSELNVNALELEDSALYLCASRKGLRGNSPLHFGNGTRLTVT.